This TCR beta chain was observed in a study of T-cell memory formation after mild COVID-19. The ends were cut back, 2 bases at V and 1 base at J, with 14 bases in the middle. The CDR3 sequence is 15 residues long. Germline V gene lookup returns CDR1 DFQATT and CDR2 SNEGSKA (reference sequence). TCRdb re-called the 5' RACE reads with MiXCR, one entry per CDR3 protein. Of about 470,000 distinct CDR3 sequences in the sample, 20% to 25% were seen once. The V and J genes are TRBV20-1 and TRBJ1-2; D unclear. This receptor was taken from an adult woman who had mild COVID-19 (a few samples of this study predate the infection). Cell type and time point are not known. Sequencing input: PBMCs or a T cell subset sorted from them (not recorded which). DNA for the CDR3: TGCAGTGCTAGAAAGTCGGCAGACAATAACTATGGCTACACCTTC. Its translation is CSARKSADNNYGYTF.